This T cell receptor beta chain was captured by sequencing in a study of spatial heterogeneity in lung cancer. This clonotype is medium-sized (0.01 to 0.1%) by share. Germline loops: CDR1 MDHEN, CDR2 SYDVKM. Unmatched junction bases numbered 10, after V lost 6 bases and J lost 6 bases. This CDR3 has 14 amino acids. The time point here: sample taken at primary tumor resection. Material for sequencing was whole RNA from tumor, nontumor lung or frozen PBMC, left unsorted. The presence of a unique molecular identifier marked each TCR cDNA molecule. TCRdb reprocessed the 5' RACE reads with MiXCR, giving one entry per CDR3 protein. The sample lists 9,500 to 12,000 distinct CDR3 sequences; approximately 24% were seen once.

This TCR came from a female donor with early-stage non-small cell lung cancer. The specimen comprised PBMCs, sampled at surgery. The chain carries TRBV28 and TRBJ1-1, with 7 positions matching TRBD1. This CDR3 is CASRTGVSKSEAFF. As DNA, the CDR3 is TGTGCCAGCAGAACAGGGGTCTCGAAGTCTGAAGCTTTCTTT.